This T cell receptor beta chain was recorded in a study of blood T cells in healthy people across ages. Study results and caveats: Diversity was higher, and naive CD4+ cells more numerous, in long-lived donors than in aged donors. Donor CMV status, an unknown factor, possibly confounded changes in expanded clonotypes.

The CDR3 sequence is 11 residues long. Per germline, CDR1 DFQATT and CDR2 SNEGSKA (reference sequence). V dropped 8 bases and J dropped 4 bases, with 11 bases sitting between them. A second PCR, run for about 7 to 11 cycles, used a sample-barcoded 5' primer plus a J-beta primer mix. Each CDR3 protein gets one entry after TCRdb re-called the 5' RACE reads with MiXCR. The sample yields 600,000 to 850,000 distinct CDR3 sequences, around 25% seen once. Concerning this clonotype itself: Its antigen is undetermined.

The same sample was also used in a study of T cells of mothers and their children.

The clonotype originates from a boy younger than 18 in good health. The specimen sequenced was blood. The chain combines TRBV20-1 with TRBJ2-5; possible D gene TRBD2, 5 bases. CDR3 sequence: CSSSSIETQYF. CDR3 sequence (DNA): TGCAGTTCTTCTAGCATAGAGACCCAGTACTTC.